Listed below are T cell receptor beta chains from one sample, sequenced in a study of blood T cell repertoires in COVID-19. TCRdb's table, derived via immunoSEQ multiplex PCR, lists solely in-frame clones and lacks some. The repertoire holds around 100,000 clones, about 80% seen once, with over 30% in the top ten. The source material was peripheral blood. Source of these receptors: a man between 65 and 85 years old with active or convalescent COVID-19. The CDR3 runs from the conserved cysteine through the conserved F or W. A D gene is named only where the DNA matches it firmly. A clone size is listed for some rows: how often the clone was seen (once, few, many), or a class if it is expanded.

TRBV2,few,TRBD2,TRBJ2-2,CASKGLATTGELFF,TGTGCCAGCAAGGGACTAGCTACCACCGGGGAGCTGTTTTTT
TRBV18,NA,NA,TRBJ1-4,CASSPGATNEKLFF,TGTGCCAGCTCACCGGGCGCAACTAATGAAAAACTGTTTTTT
TRBV9,NA,NA,TRBJ1-5,CASSPGVGVNQPQHF,TGTGCCAGCAGCCCTGGAGTAGGGGTCAATCAGCCCCAGCATTTT
TRBV27,NA,NA,TRBJ1-4,CASSFFAGDNEKLFF,TGTGCCAGCAGTTTTTTTGCAGGGGATAATGAAAAACTGTTTTTT
TRBV12-5,NA,TRBD2,TRBJ2-1,CASGLAVGTSDYNEQFF,TGTGCTAGTGGTTTGGCAGTCGGGACTAGCGATTACAATGAGCAGTTCTTC
TRBV29-1,NA,TRBD1,TRBJ1-1,CSVVRGRGLDEAFF,TGCAGCGTTGTAAGGGGTAGGGGGCTGGATGAAGCTTTCTTT
TRBV2,once,TRBD2,TRBJ2-2,CASSEMASGGMFTGELFF,TGTGCCAGCAGTGAAATGGCTAGCGGGGGAATGTTCACCGGGGAGCTGTTTTTT
TRBV4-1,NA,TRBD2,TRBJ2-7,CASSQGLAENYEQYF,TGCGCCAGCAGCCAAGGACTAGCGGAGAACTACGAGCAGTACTTC
TRBV11-3,once,TRBD1,TRBJ1-1,CASSGGQGNTEAFF,TGTGCCAGCAGCGGGGGACAGGGGAACACTGAAGCTTTCTTT
TRBV5-1,NA,TRBD1,TRBJ2-1,CASRPGTGDEQFF,TGCGCCAGCCGCCCCGGGACAGGGGATGAGCAGTTCTTC
TRBV4-1,NA,TRBD2,TRBJ2-7,CASSQAGTSGGSPYEQYF,TGCGCCAGCAGCCAAGCCGGGACTAGCGGGGGGTCTCCCTACGAGCAGTACTTC
TRBV24-1,NA,TRBD1,TRBJ2-2,CATSDFRTGGTGELFF,TGTGCCACCAGTGATTTTAGGACAGGGGGCACCGGGGAGCTGTTTTTT
TRBV2,NA,TRBD2,TRBJ2-2,CASSFLAANTGELFF,TGTGCCAGCAGTTTCCTAGCGGCGAACACCGGGGAGCTGTTTTTT
TRBV30,NA,TRBD1,TRBJ1-2,CAWRGQGARGYTF,TGTGCCTGGAGGGGACAGGGGGCGCGGGGCTACACCTTC
TRBV6-5,NA,NA,TRBJ1-1,CASREDLNTEAFF,TGTGCCAGCAGGGAGGACCTGAACACTGAAGCTTTCTTT
TRBV3-1/TRBV3-2,NA,TRBD1,TRBJ1-3,CASSQGGQGAVGNTIYF,TGTGCCAGCAGCCAAGGGGGACAGGGGGCTGTTGGAAACACCATATATTTT
TRBV4-3,once,NA,TRBJ2-1,CASSPVVGGSYNEQFF,TGCGCCAGCAGCCCCGTCGTGGGGGGCTCCTACAATGAGCAGTTCTTC
TRBV6-8,NA,TRBD1,TRBJ2-1,CASSYLRWDRGPFF,TGTGCCAGCAGTTACCTTAGGTGGGACAGGGGTCCTTTCTTC
TRBV24-1,NA,NA,TRBJ2-3,CATSVGGGTDTQYF,TGTGCCACCAGTGTGGGCGGGGGCACAGATACGCAGTATTTT
TRBV7-9,NA,NA,TRBJ1-6,CASSLVSGRLDNSPLHF,TGTGCCAGCAGCTTAGTTTCAGGGCGGTTGGATAATTCACCCCTCCACTTT
TRBV2,NA,TRBD2,TRBJ2-3,CASSLTSGTPGTQYF,TGTGCCAGCAGCCTAACTAGCGGGACACCGGGTACGCAGTATTTT
TRBV5-1,NA,NA,TRBJ1-1,CASSLALGVNTEAFF,TGCGCCAGCAGCTTGGCCCTAGGGGTGAACACTGAAGCTTTCTTT
TRBV11-2,NA,TRBD1,TRBJ2-3,CASSDGTDPSTDTQYF,TGTGCCAGCAGCGACGGGACAGATCCTAGCACAGATACGCAGTATTTT
TRBV5-4,NA,TRBD1,TRBJ2-2,CASSSGTGVGGELFF,TGTGCCAGCAGCTCCGGGACAGGGGTTGGGGGGGAGCTGTTTTTT